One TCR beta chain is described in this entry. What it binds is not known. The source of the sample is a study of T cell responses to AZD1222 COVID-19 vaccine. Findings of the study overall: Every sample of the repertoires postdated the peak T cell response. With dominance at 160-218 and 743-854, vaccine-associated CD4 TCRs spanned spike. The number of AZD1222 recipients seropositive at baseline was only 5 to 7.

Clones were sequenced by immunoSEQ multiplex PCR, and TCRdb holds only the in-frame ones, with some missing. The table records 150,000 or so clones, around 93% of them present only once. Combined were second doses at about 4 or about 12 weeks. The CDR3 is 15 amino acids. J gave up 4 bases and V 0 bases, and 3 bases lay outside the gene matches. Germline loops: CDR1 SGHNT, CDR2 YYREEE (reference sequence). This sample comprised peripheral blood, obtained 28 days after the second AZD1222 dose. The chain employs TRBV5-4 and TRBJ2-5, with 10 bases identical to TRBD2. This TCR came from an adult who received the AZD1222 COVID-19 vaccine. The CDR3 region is CASSLDLAGAETQYF. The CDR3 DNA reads TGTGCCAGCAGCTTGGATCTAGCGGGAGCAGAGACCCAGTACTTC.